One sample yielded the 30 T cell receptor beta chains listed below, sequenced in a study of blood T cell repertoires in COVID-19. Generated by immunoSEQ multiplex PCR, the TCRdb table keeps only in-frame clones and is missing some. The repertoire holds over 300,000 clones, with about 82% as singletons. The sequencing input was peripheral blood. The receptors were sampled from a woman in her forties or fifties with acute or convalescent COVID-19.

The V gene is TRBV21-1, the J gene TRBJ2-1; TRBD1, as called in the table, went unchecked against the DNA. TRBV21-1 is described as a pseudogene. CDR3 length equals 16 residues. The CDR3 region has the DNA TGTGCCAGCAGCAAATTAAGGGGACAAGCCTACAATGAGCAGTTCTTC. This gives the protein CASSKLRGQAYNEQFF.

This chain joins TRBV11-2 and TRBJ2-7; a possible D gene is TRBD2 (5 bases). Germline CDR1 and CDR2: SGHAT and FQNNGV. The CDR3 contains 13 residues. The V gene lost 3 bases and the J gene lost 2 bases, with 8 bases spanning the gap. CDR3 in DNA: TGTGCCAGCAGCTTCGGGGTTACCTACGAGCAGTACTTC. It specifies CASSFGVTYEQYF.

The chain uses TRBV4-1 and TRBJ1-4; D perhaps matches TRBD1 (5 bases). The CDR3 has 15 amino acids. Trimming removed 4 bases at V and 0 bases at J, with 9 bases between. Germline V gives CDR1 MGHRA, CDR2 YSYEKL. CDR3 DNA sequence: TGCGCCAGCAGCCGTCCGACAGCAACTAATGAAAAACTGTTTTTT. The encoded protein is CASSRPTATNEKLFF.

The V and J genes are TRBV19 and TRBJ1-3; the D gene is possibly TRBD1 (5 bases). The V gene's germline CDR1 is LNHDA and CDR2 SQIVND (reference sequence). This CDR3 region has 14 residues. Between the trimmed V and J ends, which lost 5 bases and 6 bases, there was a span of 14 bases. The CDR3 DNA reads as TGTGCCAGTAGTTCGCCGGGACTGCAAAACACCATATATTTT. Amino acids: CASSSPGLQNTIYF.

The CDR3 loop reads CASSIESGNQPQHF. CDR3 nucleotide sequence: TGTGCCAGTAGTATAGAATCCGGCAATCAGCCCCAGCATTTT. The J gene is TRBJ1-5, the V gene TRBV19; no definite D call. Germline V lookup: CDR1 LNHDA, CDR2 SQIVND (reference sequence). The V and J ends lost 0 bases and 2 bases respectively, with 5 bases between them. The CDR3 spans 14 residues.

The chain uses TRBV5-5 and TRBJ2-7, with 8 bases lining up with TRBD1. The V segment lost 1 base and the J segment 6 bases; nucleotides outside the gene matches: 6. The CDR3 totals 14 residues. Germline-derived CDR1 and CDR2 are SGHKS and YYEKEE (reference sequence). CDR3 amino acids: CASSLFRGRSEQYF. The CDR3 DNA reads as TGTGCCAGCAGCTTGTTCAGGGGGCGGAGCGAGCAGTACTTC.

V gene TRBV4-2 combines with J gene TRBJ1-2; D might be TRBD1 (5 bases). Trimming pared 4 bases from V and 7 bases from J, leaving 10 bases between. The CDR3 runs to 12 residues. CDR1 and CDR2 (germline): LGHNA, YNFKEQ. The chain's CDR3 is CASSPDSFGYTF. CDR3 nucleotide sequence: TGTGCCAGCAGCCCCGACAGCTTTGGCTACACCTTC.

This clone was observed a few times. The chain carries TRBV10-2 and TRBJ2-7; D may be TRBD2 (6 bases). This CDR3 comprises 14 residues. V was trimmed by 4 bases and J by 1 base, leaving 11 bases between them. Per the germline V gene, CDR1 is WSHSY and CDR2 is SAAADI. CDR3 in DNA: TGCGCCAGCAGTGGGGCGGGATCGTCCTACGAGCAGTACTTC. Its translation is CASSGAGSSYEQYF.

The CDR3 protein is CASSVVPGLSSNTEAFF. DNA of the CDR3: TGTGCCAGCAGCGTAGTTCCCGGACTGTCTTCGAACACTGAAGCTTTCTTT. This sequence joins TRBV9 and TRBJ1-1; D gene unclear. The germline V and J ends were trimmed by 0 bases and 1 base, with 16 bases remaining between them. CDR1 and CDR2 from the germline V gene are SGDLS and YYNGEE. This CDR3 contains 17 residues.

CDR3 coding DNA: TGTGCCAGCACGGAGGTCAGCAGCTCCTACGAGCAGTACTTC. This codes for CASTEVSSSYEQYF. The chain combines TRBV2 with TRBJ2-7; TRBD2 is a possible D gene (5 bases). The CDR3 has 14 amino acids. V lost 7 bases, J lost 0 bases, and 13 bases lay in between. Germline V lookup: CDR1 SNHLY, CDR2 FYNNEI. Looking up the rest from reference TRBV2 and TRBJ2-7 gives the full variable domain: EPEVTQTPSHQVTQMGQEVILRCVPISNHLYFYWYRQILGQKVEFLVSFYNNEISEKSEIFDDQFSVERPDGSNFTLKIRSTKLEDSAMYFCASTEVSSSYEQYFGPGTRLTVT.

This clone was counted a single time. The rearrangement uses TRBV28 and TRBJ2-3, with 7 bases identical to TRBD2. The CDR3 runs 15 residues. The V gene end was trimmed by 5 bases and the J gene end by 14 bases; junction bases not matched to a gene: 19. CDR1 and CDR2 (germline): MDHEN, SYDVKM. The CDR3 DNA follows: TGTGCCAGCAGTACCCCGGGAGGCAGAAAGGAGGCACGGTATTTT. Protein product: CASSTPGGRKEARYF.

This clone was observed once. This rearrangement joins TRBV6-4 to TRBJ2-3, with D possibly matching TRBD2 (5 bases). CDR1 and CDR2 from the germline V gene are MRHNA and SNTAGT. The CDR3 contains 14 residues. V was cut by 6 bases and J by 1 base, with 11 bases left in between. CDR3 coding DNA: TGTGCCAGCAGCGACGCGGGCGGCACAGATACGCAGTATTTT. Its protein is CASSDAGGTDTQYF.

The J gene is TRBJ2-7, the V gene TRBV4-2, with unresolved D. In germline, CDR1 is LGHNA, CDR2 YNFKEQ. This CDR3 region has 12 residues. V was pared by 0 bases and J by 3 bases, with 3 bases between. CDR3 in DNA: TGTGCCAGCAGCCAAGATTACTACGAGCAGTACTTC. Amino acid sequence: CASSQDYYEQYF.

The chain has TRBV5-1 and TRBJ1-6, with 7 bases matching TRBD1. This CDR3 spans 15 amino acids. CDR1 is SGHRS and CDR2 is YFSETQ in the germline V gene. With 1 base clipped from V and 10 bases from J, the junction kept 8 bases outside the gene matches. The CDR3 coding sequence is TGCGCCAGCAGCTTGTTAACAGGGGTCGGATCACCCCTCCACTTT. Translated, it gives CASSLLTGVGSPLHF.

The chain joins TRBV27 to TRBJ1-1; perhaps TRBD1 as D (6 bases). CDR3 length: 14 residues. Germline CDR1 MNHEY, CDR2 SMNVEV (reference sequence). V was shortened by 0 bases and J by 1 base, with 6 bases between the two germline ends. CDR3 loop: CASSLSQGNTEAFF. As DNA, the CDR3 is TGTGCCAGCAGTTTATCACAGGGGAACACTGAAGCTTTCTTT.

J is TRBJ1-1 and V is TRBV24-1; 10 positions match TRBD1. The germline CDR1 and CDR2 sequences are KGHDR and SFDVKD. The CDR3 sequence is 13 residues long. Trimming at V came to 2 bases and at J to 8 bases, leaving 1 base not matched to a gene. CDR3 sequence: CATSDWDRGEAFF. The CDR3 DNA is TGTGCCACCAGTGATTGGGACAGGGGCGAAGCTTTCTTT.

The chain uses TRBV15 and TRBJ1-2; TRBD1 aligns across 9 bases. Germline assignment: CDR1 LNHNV and CDR2 YYDKDF (reference sequence). J was trimmed by 3 bases and V by 1 base; bases with no gene match: 0. The CDR3 consists of 14 residues. The CDR3 region has the DNA TGTGCCACCAGCAGAGGGGACAGGGACTATGGCTACACCTTC. Protein: CATSRGDRDYGYTF.

The chain couples TRBV6-2 or TRBV6-3 to TRBJ2-4; TRBD1 agrees at 7 bases. V shed 2 bases, J shed 0 bases, and the junction held 16 bases outside the gene matches. Germline CDR1 reads MNHEY; CDR2 reads SVGEGT. The CDR3 is 20 amino acids. CDR3 sequence: CASSYMGQRSRPLAKNIQYF. In DNA form, the CDR3 reads TGTGCCAGCAGTTACATGGGACAGCGCTCCCGCCCTTTAGCCAAAAACATTCAGTACTTC.

CDR3 sequence: CASSFMSGTGNEQYF. The CDR3 DNA reads as TGTGCCAGCAGTTTTATGTCCGGGACAGGGAATGAGCAGTACTTC. This chain links TRBV28 with TRBJ2-7, with 9 nucleotides matching TRBD1. The CDR3 runs 15 residues. The germline V gene encodes CDR1 MDHEN and CDR2 SYDVKM. J was trimmed by 7 bases and V by 3 bases; bases with no gene match: 10.

This clone has just one count. The chain has TRBV7-2 and TRBJ1-2, with D maybe TRBD1 (5 bases). CDR3 length: 13 residues. Trimming took 2 bases from V and 2 from J, leaving 6 bases between them. Looked up from germline, CDR1 is SGHTA and CDR2 is FQGNSA. The chain's CDR3 is CASSLRQNYGYTF. CDR3 coding DNA: TGTGCCAGCAGCTTAAGACAGAACTATGGCTACACCTTC.

The gene calls are TRBV6-2 or TRBV6-3 and TRBJ1-1, with 8 bases identical to TRBD1. Germline trimming cut 5 bases from V and 3 bases from J; bases unmatched to any gene: 5. This CDR3 has 14 amino acids. CDR1 and CDR2 (germline): MNHEY, SVGEGT. The CDR3 sequence is CASSDRGWDTEAFF. The CDR3 bases are TGTGCCAGCAGTGACAGGGGTTGGGACACTGAAGCTTTCTTT.

In this sample, this clone turned up a few times. The V and J genes are TRBV10-3 and TRBJ1-1; maybe TRBD1 (5 bases). Trimming shortened V by 3 bases and J by 5 bases, and 13 bases separated the two germline ends. Germline values: CDR1 ENHRY, CDR2 SYGVKD. The CDR3 consists of 14 residues. The CDR3: CAISDRDLGTEAFF. The CDR3 nucleotides are TGTGCCATCAGTGACAGGGATCTGGGAACTGAAGCTTTCTTT.

This clone was seen just once. V is TRBV5-3 and J is TRBJ1-1; no clear D. TRBV5-3 is annotated as an ORF whose role is uncertain. There are 15 residues in the CDR3. Trimming stripped 1 base from V and 3 bases from J, with 13 bases between. The CDR3 DNA is TGTGCCAGAAGCTTGTATGAAACCGGGGACACTGAAGCTTTCTTT. Residues: CARSLYETGDTEAFF.

This clone was seen a single time. The chain recombines TRBV18 with TRBJ2-2, with 9 bases that match TRBD1. CDR3 length: 14 amino acids. The germline V gene has CDR1 KGHSH and CDR2 LQKENI. Trimming took 4 bases from V and 5 from J; bases not matched to a gene: 2. The CDR3 sequence is CASSRTGETGELFF. CDR3 in DNA: TGTGCCAGCTCACGGACAGGGGAAACCGGGGAGCTGTTTTTT.

The chain is built from TRBV7-9 and TRBJ2-1; D might be TRBD2 (6 bases). The V gene lost 6 bases and the J gene lost 9 bases, with 12 bases spanning the gap. CDR3 size: 12 residues. Germline lookup yields CDR1 SEHNR and CDR2 FQNEAQ (reference sequence). The CDR3 loop reads CASSTLAREQFF. The CDR3 DNA follows: TGTGCCAGCAGTACACTAGCTCGTGAGCAGTTCTTC.

The chain couples TRBV9 to TRBJ2-7, with D perhaps matching TRBD1 (6 bases). CDR3 length: 15 residues. Germline CDR1 reads SGDLS; CDR2 reads YYNGEE. V was cut by 3 bases and J by 3 bases, with 16 bases left in between. CDR3 sequence (DNA): TGTGCCAGCAGCGCCGGCAGGGGTCCCTACTACGAGCAGTACTTC. It yields the protein CASSAGRGPYYEQYF.

This sequence joins TRBV30 and TRBJ1-6; unclear D gene. Germline V gene data show CDR1 as GTSNPN and CDR2 as SVGIG (reference sequence). V was shortened by 2 bases and J by 6 bases, with 8 bases between the two germline ends. The CDR3 extends over 13 amino acids. CDR3 DNA: TGTGCCTGGAGTATTCGGAGTAATTCACCCCTCCACTTT. It encodes CAWSIRSNSPLHF.

This chain connects TRBV6-6 to TRBJ1-2, with TRBD1 matching over 7 bases. CDR3 length equals 14 residues. With 7 bases clipped from V and 8 bases from J, the junction kept 13 bases outside the gene matches. Per the germline V gene, CDR1 is MNHNY and CDR2 is SVGAGI (reference sequence). CDR3 region: CASMAGGGYLGYTF. In nucleotides, the CDR3 is TGTGCCAGCATGGCAGGGGGTGGATATCTCGGCTACACCTTC.

This clone has just one count. The chain employs TRBV19 and TRBJ2-1; tentative D call: TRBD2 (7 bases). The length of the CDR3 is 16 residues. Germline CDR1 is LNHDA and CDR2 is SQIVND (reference sequence). Trimming shortened V by 3 bases and J by 0 bases, and 12 bases separated the two germline ends. Here the CDR3 reads CASSMGGGLSYNEQFF. The CDR3 DNA is TGTGCCAGTAGTATGGGGGGGGGCCTCTCCTACAATGAGCAGTTCTTC.

This chain uses TRBV27 with TRBJ1-1; 9 bases match TRBD1. Germline V CDR1 and CDR2: MNHEY, SMNVEV (reference sequence). There are 18 residues in the CDR3. J gave up 3 bases and V 3 bases, and 14 bases lay outside the gene matches. The CDR3 protein is CASSLRFRDREGDTEAFF. CDR3 DNA sequence: TGTGCCAGCAGTTTGAGATTCCGGGACAGGGAAGGCGACACTGAAGCTTTCTTT.